Below, 23 T cell receptor beta chains from the same sample are listed, as sequenced in a study of early T cells in non-severe SARS-CoV-2 infection. TCRdb processed the 5' RACE reads anew with MiXCR; each CDR3 protein has one entry. The sample lists about 48,000 distinct CDR3 sequences, about 5.3% occurring once. Sequences were derived from whole blood, sampled at baseline. These receptors were taken from an adult who was a healthcare worker with PCR-confirmed SARS-CoV-2 infection or an uninfected control (not recorded which).

The sample holds a few counts of this clonotype. The chain recombines TRBV28 with TRBJ2-7; TRBD1 aligns across 7 bases. This CDR3 contains 14 residues. CDR1 and CDR2 (germline): MDHEN, SYDVKM. Trimming cost V 6 bases and J 0 bases; bases outside gene matches: 5. CDR3 residues: CASSSWDSSYEQYF. The CDR3 DNA reads as TGTGCCAGCAGCAGTTGGGACAGCTCCTACGAGCAGTACTTC.

This clonotype was seen a few times. The chain combines TRBV5-4 with TRBJ2-3; D is perhaps TRBD1 or TRBD2 (5 bases each). The CDR3 runs 12 residues. CDR1 and CDR2 (germline): SGHNT, YYREEE (reference sequence). V lost 8 bases and J 3 bases, leaving 10 bases between the germline ends. The CDR3 protein is CASRGDTDTQYF. CDR3 DNA sequence: TGTGCCAGTCGAGGGGATACAGATACGCAGTATTTT.

The sample holds a few counts of this clonotype. The rearrangement joins TRBV12-2 to TRBJ2-4. TRBV12-2 is a listed pseudogene. The CDR3 totals 14 residues. CDR3 DNA sequence: TGTGCAAGTCGCTTAGCGCGCGGAACCCCGTTTCAGTACTTC. Translating it yields CASRLARGTPFQYF.

The chain couples TRBV28 to TRBJ2-7, with D perhaps TRBD2 (5 bases). Germline V gene data show CDR1 as MDHEN and CDR2 as SYDVKM. The ends were cut back, 5 bases at V and 2 bases at J, with 16 bases in the middle. The CDR3 totals 15 residues. The CDR3 is CASSQPPAGAYEQYF. CDR3 DNA sequence: TGTGCCAGCAGTCAACCCCCGGCGGGTGCCTACGAGCAGTACTTC.

Ten or more counts support this clonotype. J is TRBJ1-5 and V is TRBV10-3, with TRBD1 identical over 8 bases. The junction had 7 bases not matched to a gene; V was cut back by 6 bases and J by 9 bases. The CDR3 runs to 13 residues. The V gene's germline CDR1 is ENHRY and CDR2 SYGVKD. The CDR3 loop is CAISTGGAGPQHF. CDR3 nucleotide sequence: TGTGCCATCAGCACAGGGGGGGCAGGGCCCCAGCATTTT.

The V and J genes are TRBV6-6 and TRBJ2-2; 10 bases align to TRBD2. Germline lookup yields CDR1 MNHNY and CDR2 SVGAGI (reference sequence). The ends lost 6 bases at V and 4 bases at J; junction bases unmatched: 17. The CDR3 is made up of 19 amino acids. CDR3 nucleotides: TGTGCCAGCAGAAGGACAGGGAAAGCGGGAGGGTCGGTCACCGGGGAGCTGTTTTTT. Its translation is CASRRTGKAGGSVTGELFF.

This clonotype was detected ten times or more. The chain is built from TRBV20-1 and TRBJ1-2, with 7 bases fitting TRBD1. CDR3 length: 14 residues. V gave up 1 base and J gave up 4 bases; unmatched junction bases: 6. Germline V gene data show CDR1 as DFQATT and CDR2 as SNEGSKA (reference sequence). DNA for the CDR3: TGCAGTGCTAGAGGTGTGACAGGGTTCTATGGCTACACCTTC. Its protein product is CSARGVTGFYGYTF.

This clonotype was detected ten times or more. V gene TRBV7-9 combines with J gene TRBJ2-5; TRBD1 or TRBD2 may be the D gene (5 bases each). The CDR3 sequence is 14 residues long. CDR1 is SEHNR, CDR2 FQNEAQ, per germline (reference sequence). Deletions cut 5 bases from V and 1 base from J, with 11 bases between. The CDR3 DNA follows: TGTGCCAGCAGCCTCGGGACGGCCCAAGAGACCCAGTACTTC. Protein product: CASSLGTAQETQYF.

The chain joins TRBV29-1 to TRBJ2-1; D is unresolved. The germline V gene encodes CDR1 SQVTM and CDR2 ANQGSEA. V was cut by 0 bases and J by 8 bases, with 5 bases left in between. There are 11 residues in the CDR3. The CDR3 sequence: CSVEDWDEQFF. CDR3 bases: TGCAGCGTTGAAGATTGGGATGAGCAGTTCTTC.

This clonotype has a handful of counts. This chain joins TRBV10-1 and TRBJ1-1; TRBD1 agrees at 7 bases. V lost 5 bases to trimming and J lost 1 base; unmatched junction nucleotides: 7. Germline values: CDR1 WNHNN, CDR2 SYGVQD (reference sequence). The CDR3 sequence is 15 residues long. For the CDR3, the DNA is TGCGCCAGCAGTCAAGAGACAGGGAGGAACACTGAAGCTTTCTTT. Protein product: CASSQETGRNTEAFF.

This chain links TRBV21-1 with TRBJ2-1; whether TRBD2, the table's D call, matches the DNA was not checked. TRBV21-1 has pseudogene status. The CDR3 sequence is 16 residues long. The CDR3 sequence: CASSKDPSSIRNEQFF. Written as DNA, the CDR3 is TGTGCCAGCAGCAAAGATCCTAGCTCTATTCGAAATGAGCAGTTCTTC.

The chain joins TRBV29-1 to TRBJ2-7; D is undetermined. The germline CDR1 and CDR2 sequences are SQVTM and ANQGSEA. Trimming cost V 5 bases and J 7 bases, with 12 bases left between them. This CDR3 has 11 amino acids. The CDR3 here is CSVSHPAEQYF. DNA of the CDR3: TGCAGCGTTTCACACCCGGCGGAGCAGTACTTC.

This clonotype was seen just once. The chain couples TRBV20-1 to TRBJ1-6; D remains ambiguous. This CDR3 spans 15 amino acids. Per germline, CDR1 DFQATT and CDR2 SNEGSKA (reference sequence). V was cut by 6 bases and J by 13 bases, with 25 bases left in between. CDR3 coding DNA: TGCAGTGCCAGCCTCGGAGGGAGGAGGAATTTTCCCCTCCACTTT. Translation: CSASLGGRRNFPLHF.

With respect to this clonotype: Relative to the germline gene, one junction end is altered; a read error may explain this. V gene TRBV11-2 combines with J gene TRBJ2-3; TRBD2 matches 8 bases. Germline lookup yields CDR1 SGHAT and CDR2 FQNNGV. The CDR3 sequence is 17 residues long. The CDR3 protein is CVSSLSQPSAGADTQYF. In nucleotides, the CDR3 is TGTGTCAGCAGCTTAAGTCAACCCTCAGCGGGAGCGGATACGCAGTATTTT.

The chain uses TRBV6-6 and TRBJ1-5; weak D call: TRBD1 (5 bases). This CDR3 is 14 amino acids long. V lost 3 bases, J lost 3 bases, and 9 bases lay in between. The germline V gene encodes CDR1 MNHNY and CDR2 SVGAGI (reference sequence). The CDR3 region has the DNA TGTGCCAGCAGTTATGGGGACTTCAATCAGCCCCAGCATTTT. The encoded protein is CASSYGDFNQPQHF.

This clonotype was detected a few times. This chain links TRBV27 with TRBJ2-7; D call uncertain. With 0 bases removed from V and 2 bases from J, the gap between germline ends came to 8 bases. The CDR3 has 14 residues. Germline V lookup: CDR1 MNHEY, CDR2 SMNVEV (reference sequence). The CDR3 sequence is CASSLSTTTYEQYF. The CDR3 coding sequence is TGTGCCAGCAGTTTATCCACCACCACCTACGAGCAGTACTTC.

In this sample, this clonotype turned up many times. V is TRBV20-1 and J is TRBJ2-7; perhaps TRBD1 as D (6 bases). CDR3 length: 14 residues. Germline CDR1 DFQATT, CDR2 SNEGSKA (reference sequence). V shed 1 base and J shed 3 bases, with 13 bases lying between them. CDR3 in amino acids: CSARGGGIDYEQYF. The CDR3 DNA follows: TGCAGTGCTAGAGGAGGGGGTATCGACTACGAGCAGTACTTC.

The chain joins TRBV27 to TRBJ2-7, with TRBD1 matching over 8 bases. V shed 5 bases and J 7 bases; nucleotides not matched to a gene: 13. Germline-derived CDR1 and CDR2 are MNHEY and SMNVEV (reference sequence). This CDR3 comprises 15 residues. The CDR3 region is CASSTSGQGLREQYF. Here the CDR3 DNA reads TGTGCCAGCAGTACCTCCGGACAGGGCTTGAGGGAGCAGTACTTC.

The chain couples TRBV28 to TRBJ1-2, with 8 bases lining up with TRBD1. J lost 5 bases, V lost 6 bases, and 11 bases had no gene match. Germline CDR1 reads MDHEN; CDR2 reads SYDVKM. The CDR3 is made up of 15 amino acids. The CDR3 is CASSLTGTGGYGYTF. In DNA, the CDR3 is TGTGCCAGCAGCTTAACCGGAACAGGGGGTTATGGCTACACCTTC.

This clonotype has at least ten counts. CDR3 coding DNA: TGTGCCAGCAAGCCTACCCCCAGGACAGGGTCTGGGGCCAACGTCCTGACTTTC. Its protein product is CASKPTPRTGSGANVLTF. J is TRBJ2-6 and V is TRBV28, with 8 bases that match TRBD1. V was clipped by 7 bases and J by 1 base; unmatched bases: 12. This CDR3 is built from 18 residues. Germline lookup yields CDR1 MDHEN and CDR2 SYDVKM.

Ten or more counts support this clonotype. The chain couples TRBV6-2 or TRBV6-3 to TRBJ2-7; the D is unclear. CDR3 length equals 11 residues. Trimming stripped 7 bases from V and 3 bases from J, with 7 bases between. CDR1 is MNHEY and CDR2 is SVGEGT in the germline V gene. The CDR3 sequence is CASTKNYEQYF. CDR3 nucleotides: TGTGCCAGCACCAAGAACTACGAGCAGTACTTC.

This clonotype was detected ten times or more. The rearrangement joins TRBV18 to TRBJ2-1; D ambiguous. Germline V gives CDR1 KGHSH, CDR2 LQKENI. The CDR3 spans 16 residues. V gave up 1 base and J gave up 8 bases, with 18 bases separating them. The CDR3 sequence: CASSPRRDRASHEQFF. In nucleotides, the CDR3 is TGTGCCAGCTCACCACGTCGAGACCGCGCGTCACATGAGCAGTTCTTC.

This clonotype was seen more than once but under ten times. The V and J genes are TRBV2 and TRBJ2-1, with TRBD2 matching over 8 bases. J gave up 8 bases and V 9 bases, and 12 bases lay outside the gene matches. Germline V gives CDR1 SNHLY, CDR2 FYNNEI. This CDR3 is 14 amino acids long. This CDR3 is CARGGLAPWYEQFF. The CDR3 region has the DNA TGTGCCAGAGGAGGACTAGCCCCATGGTATGAGCAGTTCTTC.